These 17 T cell receptor beta chains originate from one sample sequenced in a study of CD8+ T cells in alopecia areata. RNA was isolated and reverse transcribed to cDNA, the sequencing template. The protocol was immunoSEQ multiplex PCR, while the TCRdb copy is restricted to in-frame clones and leaves out a portion. The data contain 170,000 or so clones, more than 60% of them singletons. The specimen comprised CD4+ T cells sorted from blood, sampled at week 0. These receptor sequences come from a human donor with alopecia areata.

This clone has a handful of counts. The chain combines TRBV5-1 with TRBJ2-2; a weak D match, TRBD1 (6 bases). CDR1 and CDR2 from the germline V gene are SGHRS and YFSETQ. V gave up 0 bases and J gave up 1 base, with 10 bases separating them. The CDR3 is 16 residues long. The chain's CDR3 is CASSLGGTQNTGELFF. The CDR3 nucleotides are TGCGCCAGCAGCTTGGGAGGGACACAGAACACCGGGGAGCTGTTTTTT.

The chain carries TRBV30 and TRBJ2-5; no clear D gene. CDR1 is GTSNPN, CDR2 SVGIG, per germline (reference sequence). V lost 0 bases and J 5 bases, leaving 4 bases between the germline ends. The CDR3 sequence is 11 residues long. The CDR3 sequence is CAWSVTETQYF. DNA of the CDR3: TGTGCCTGGAGTGTAACGGAGACCCAGTACTTC.

On this clone: The same CDR3 arises from other DNA sequences in this sample as well. V gene TRBV29-1 combines with J gene TRBJ2-7; D not resolved. The CDR3 runs 11 residues. Germline V lookup: CDR1 SQVTM, CDR2 ANQGSEA. V shed 4 bases and J shed 1 base, with 5 bases lying between them. For the CDR3, the DNA is TGCAGCGTTGTAGTGTCCTACGAGCAGTACTTC. This translates into CSVVVSYEQYF.

The chain combines TRBV29-1 with TRBJ1-2; D is undetermined. The CDR3 runs to 12 residues. CDR1 and CDR2 (germline): SQVTM, ANQGSEA. V lost 3 bases to trimming and J lost 4 bases, with 9 bases between them. The CDR3 coding sequence is TGCAGCGTTGAGACCGAGCTCTATGGCTACACCTTC. Its translation is CSVETELYGYTF.

The V call is TRBV18, the J call TRBJ1-4, with no clear D. Germline-derived CDR1 and CDR2 are KGHSH and LQKENI. Trimming cost V 3 bases and J 8 bases, with 7 bases left between them. This CDR3 region has 12 residues. The CDR3 bases are TGTGCCAGCTCACCCAAAGGAGAAAAACTGTTTTTT. As protein: CASSPKGEKLFF. Full variable domain (outside the CDR3, taken from reference TRBV18 and TRBJ1-4): NAGVMQNPRHLVRRRGQEARLRCSPMKGHSHVYWYRQLPEEGLKFMVYLQKENIIDESGMPKERFSAEFPKEGPSILRIQQVVRGDSAAYFCASSPKGEKLFFGSGTQLSVL.

Concerning this clone itself: The same CDR3 arises from other DNA sequences in this sample as well. The CDR3 DNA reads TGTGCCAGCAGCGTACTAGCGGGGGTGTACAATGAGCAGTTCTTC. It is translated as CASSVLAGVYNEQFF. The rearrangement links TRBV9 to TRBJ2-1, with 10 bases matching TRBD2. The CDR3 contains 15 residues. Germline V CDR1 and CDR2: SGDLS, YYNGEE. V shed 1 base and J 4 bases; nucleotides not matched to a gene: 2.

This chain links TRBV7-9 with TRBJ2-3; maybe TRBD2 (5 bases). V lost 5 bases and J lost 2, with 11 bases in between. This CDR3 contains 14 residues. Germline assignment: CDR1 SEHNR and CDR2 FQNEAQ (reference sequence). The chain's CDR3 is CASSEGQYTDTQYF. The CDR3 DNA sequence: TGTGCCAGCAGCGAGGGCCAGTACACAGATACGCAGTATTTT.

The chain links TRBV7-2 to TRBJ2-5; TRBD2 might be the D (6 bases). V lost 3 bases to trimming and J lost 2 bases, with 10 bases between them. This CDR3 contains 14 residues. Germline loops: CDR1 SGHTA, CDR2 FQGNSA. CDR3 region: CASSFGTVQETQYF. CDR3 sequence (DNA): TGTGCCAGCAGCTTTGGGACTGTACAAGAGACCCAGTACTTC.

This clone was counted only a few times. This rearrangement joins TRBV12-5 to TRBJ2-2; tentatively, D is TRBD2 (5 bases). CDR1 LGHNT and CDR2 FRNRAP come from the germline V gene. This CDR3 spans 14 amino acids. Between the trimmed V and J ends, which lost 6 bases and 6 bases, there was a span of 14 bases. The CDR3 nucleotides read TGTGCTAGTGGGCGAGAGTGGGGAGCCGGGGAGCTGTTTTTT. Translated, it gives CASGREWGAGELFF.

J is TRBJ2-3 and V is TRBV9; maybe TRBD1 (5 bases). This CDR3 has 12 residues. Germline V lookup: CDR1 SGDLS, CDR2 YYNGEE. Trimming removed 7 bases at V and 2 bases at J, with 8 bases between. For the CDR3, the DNA is TGTGCCAGCGGGGCTCACACAGATACGCAGTATTTT. This encodes CASGAHTDTQYF. Full variable domain (remainder filled in from reference TRBV9 and TRBJ2-3): DSGVTQTPKHLITATGQRVTLRCSPRSGDLSVYWYQQSLDQGLQFLIQYYNGEERAKGNILERFSAQQFPDLHSELNLSSLELGDSALYFCASGAHTDTQYFGPGTRLTVL.

The chain employs TRBV2 and TRBJ1-6; 8 nucleotides agree with TRBD1. Germline V gene sequence: CDR1 SNHLY, CDR2 FYNNEI. After removal of 8 bases from V and 10 bases from J, the junction contained 10 bases not matched to a gene. The CDR3 runs 14 residues. CDR3: CASGTDRVRSPLHF. Written as DNA, the CDR3 is TGTGCCAGCGGAACGGACAGGGTGAGATCACCCCTCCACTTT.

The chain combines TRBV30 with TRBJ1-4; D remains ambiguous. CDR1 and CDR2 from the germline V gene are GTSNPN and SVGIG (reference sequence). There are 15 residues in the CDR3. Trimming pared 2 bases from V and 0 bases from J, leaving 10 bases between. The CDR3 DNA follows: TGTGCCTGGAGTAAGGGCGGAGCAACTAATGAAAAACTGTTTTTT. Its translation: CAWSKGGATNEKLFF.

V gene TRBV11-2 combines with J gene TRBJ2-7; 9 nucleotides agree with TRBD2. Per germline, CDR1 SGHAT and CDR2 FQNNGV. Germline trimming cut 5 bases from V and 0 bases from J; bases unmatched to any gene: 5. CDR3 length: 15 residues. This chain's CDR3 is CASSQNSGSSYEQYF. The CDR3 nucleotides read TGTGCCAGCAGCCAAAATAGCGGGAGCTCCTACGAGCAGTACTTC.

The chain has TRBV7-9 and TRBJ2-7, with D possibly TRBD1 on 6 matching bases. The V end lost 0 bases, the J end lost 1 base, and 7 bases lay between the germline ends. Germline CDR1 and CDR2: SEHNR and FQNEAQ (reference sequence). This CDR3 region has 14 residues. The CDR3 reads CASSLATGSYEQYF. The CDR3 bases are TGTGCCAGCAGCTTAGCGACAGGATCCTACGAGCAGTACTTC. The entire variable domain, with the rest obtained from reference TRBV7-9 and TRBJ2-7, is as follows: DTGVSQNPRHKITKRGQNVTFRCDPISEHNRLYWYRQTLGQGPEFLTYFQNEAQLEKSRLLSDRFSAERPKGSFSTLEIQRTEQGDSAMYLCASSLATGSYEQYFGPGTRLTVT.

This chain joins TRBV29-1 and TRBJ2-1; D possibly corresponds to TRBD1 (5 bases). Germline V gives CDR1 SQVTM, CDR2 ANQGSEA. This CDR3 is built from 12 residues. The V gene lost 3 bases and the J gene lost 8 bases, with 11 bases spanning the gap. CDR3 region: CSVDRVSDEQFF. The DNA for the CDR3 is TGCAGCGTTGACAGGGTGAGCGATGAGCAGTTCTTC.

This clone came up a few times. The chain uses TRBV18 and TRBJ1-1; tentative D call: TRBD1 (6 bases). The ends were cut back, 6 bases at V and 2 bases at J, with 10 bases in the middle. The CDR3 is 13 residues long. Germline CDR1 and CDR2: KGHSH and LQKENI. In DNA, the CDR3 is TGTGCCAGCTCTCAGGACAGAAACACTGAAGCTTTCTTT. Translation gives CASSQDRNTEAFF. Drawing the rest from reference TRBV18 and TRBJ1-1, the complete variable domain is NAGVMQNPRHLVRRRGQEARLRCSPMKGHSHVYWYRQLPEEGLKFMVYLQKENIIDESGMPKERFSAEFPKEGPSILRIQQVVRGDSAAYFCASSQDRNTEAFFGQGTRLTVV.

This rearrangement joins TRBV29-1 to TRBJ1-5; the D gene is possibly TRBD1 (6 bases). Per germline, CDR1 SQVTM and CDR2 ANQGSEA. CDR3 length: 13 amino acids. V shed 6 bases and J shed 3 bases, with 12 bases lying between them. DNA of the CDR3: TGCAGCGTGTCCGGGGGGCTCAATCAGCCCCAGCATTTT. Protein product: CSVSGGLNQPQHF.